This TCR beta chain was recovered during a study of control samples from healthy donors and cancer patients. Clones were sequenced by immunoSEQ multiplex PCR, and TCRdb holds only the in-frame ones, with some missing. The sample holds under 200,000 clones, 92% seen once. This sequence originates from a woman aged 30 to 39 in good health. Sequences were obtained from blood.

DNA of the CDR3: TGTGCCAGCTCACCAGGGCTAGCGTCCGGGGAGCTGTTTTTT. Translated, it gives CASSPGLASGELFF. This chain uses TRBV18 with TRBJ2-2; D may be TRBD2 (6 bases). The V end was cut by 2 bases, the J end by 6 bases, with 10 bases between. CDR1 KGHSH and CDR2 LQKENI come from the germline V gene. The CDR3 is made up of 14 amino acids.